This entry features one T cell receptor beta chain sequence. The sample originates from a study of blood T cell repertoires in COVID-19. The overall study: COVID-19 samples collected from the United States, Italy and Spain covered acute and convalescent phases. PBMCs, B-cell-depleted T cells, or T cells were the source of the cDNA or gDNA that made up the material.

Germline V gives CDR1 SGHTA, CDR2 FQGNSA. With 5 bases clipped from V and 4 bases from J, the junction kept 15 bases outside the gene matches. The CDR3 has 17 residues. Authors' analysis steps: By means of reference gene primer amplification, nucleated cell counts were estimated. TCRdb keeps only in-frame clones here, not all; method: immunoSEQ multiplex PCR. The V and J calls and clone size come from that table; D and trimming were worked out from the DNA. The table lists about 230,000 clones, 84% of them singletons. This rearrangement joins TRBV7-2 to TRBJ2-7, with 9 bases lining up with TRBD2. This receptor was obtained from a woman aged 40 to 49 who had recovered from COVID-19. Sequenced sample: peripheral blood. As DNA, the CDR3 is TGTGCCAGCAGCCCTCAACTGGGGGCTAGCGGGGAGTACGAGCAGTACTTC. Translated, it gives CASSPQLGASGEYEQYF.